Sequencing of this TCR beta chain was carried out in a study of T cells in Graves' hyperthyroidism and ophthalmopathy. From RNA transcripts, TCR beta CDR3 regions were amplified. Researchers ran a first-round RT-PCR on the TCR CDR3 using the HTBI primer set. TCRdb reprocessed the multiplex PCR reads with MiXCR, giving one entry per CDR3 protein. Here the sample spans about 690,000 distinct CDR3 sequences, 15% to 20% being singletons. Graves' hyperthyroidism is called stable when ophthalmopathy does not progress within 18 months. A patient was excluded if there was uncontrolled infection, other autoimmune disease, pregnancy or lactation. The germline CDR1 and CDR2 sequences are MNHNY and SVGAGI (reference sequence). This CDR3 comprises 17 residues. V lost 0 bases to trimming and J lost 3 bases, with 15 bases between them. The study's findings and limits: In the analysis, a 13 V-J model separated ophthalmopathy from stable hyperthyroidism.

A remark on this clonotype: Antigen unknown.

The TCR sequence derives from a man aged 50 to 60 with Graves' hyperthyroidism. This chain links TRBV6-6 with TRBJ1-3, with D possibly matching TRBD1 (6 bases). Sequencing was done on a sample of blood. The DNA for the CDR3 is TGTGCCAGCAGTTACTCTCAATGGGGGGCAGTTGGAAACACCATATATTTT. It translates to CASSYSQWGAVGNTIYF.